The sequence of this T cell receptor beta chain was determined in a study of Tregs in tolerant kidney transplant recipients (dated by TCRdb to the late 2010s). As for the study more broadly: Before combined kidney and bone marrow transplantation, this study identified donor-specific regulatory T cells using TCRbeta sequencing and then followed those same cells after transplant.

Paper-wide results and their limitations: Because the PCR primers were changed over time for some patients, nucleotide-level comparison could not be performed across the samples from those patients. Expanding Tregs with activated donor B cells appeared to identify the most biologically relevant and donor-specific TCRbeta repertoire. Biological reproducibility was not examined directly, but technical replication error appeared to be minimal. In tolerant patients, the expansion of donor-specific Tregs was greater than global Treg expansion, suggesting that the expansion was antigen-driven rather than nonspecific. Because only a small number of patients were included, the study had limitations, and the results will need to be validated in larger populations as well as under other immunosuppression protocols.

Genomic DNA was extracted from sorted cells with the QIAGEN DNeasy Blood and Tissue Kit for TCRbeta CDR3 sequencing. High-throughput TCRbeta CDR3 sequencing was carried out commercially through immunoSEQ, with PCR amplification with bias correction and internal controls included. Processing in the source paper ran as follows. Unique productive TCRbeta sequences were defined by CDR3 nucleotide sequence where primers matched, and otherwise by CDR3 amino acid sequence together with Vbeta and Jbeta genes. To correct for sorting error, sequences found in more than one sorted population at a frequency ratio of 2:1 or less were discarded, and the remaining shared sequences were assigned to the population with the higher frequency. A sequence counted as donor-reactive if, in CFSE-low cells, the sequence had a frequency of at least 0.01% and was expanded at least 5-fold compared with unstimulated cells. Jensen-Shannon divergence, calculated on the top 100 TCRbeta sequences ranked by frequency, was used to quantify repertoire divergence. For samples with multiple sequencing runs, sorting error was corrected in each run separately before the runs were combined. Not all clones reach the TCRdb copy of this immuneACCESS table, which keeps in-frame sequences only. Checked studies attribute under half of the gap to unresolved V genes and leave the rest unexplained. V, J and clone size were drawn from that table, and D and trimming were deduced from the DNA. The sample table lists approximately 82,000 clones, 80% to 95% of them with a count of one. The ten most abundant clones make up around 1.6% of the sample.

A word on this clone: Its antigen has not been determined. No base qualities exist here, and no much larger clone lies one base off it.

The transplants used related donors along with nonmyeloablative bone marrow transplantation, and in the human trials mixed chimerism was transient. Unstimulated Tregs (CD4+CD25+CD127-), CD4+ non-Tregs (CD4+CD25-), CD4 and CD8 cells were FACS-sorted from thawed PBMCs. Patients were several combined kidney and bone marrow transplant recipients from the ITN036ST trial, and only these trial subjects had samples available. Healthy control blood was separated into PBMCs by Ficoll density gradient and cryopreserved, and patient PBMCs were collected both before and after transplant. Based on the germline V gene, the CDR1 and CDR2 sequences are MDHEN and SYDVKM. The germline ends are 13 bases apart after V is trimmed by 7 bases and J by 4 bases. The CDR3 measures 13 amino acids from cysteine to phenylalanine. The CDR3 DNA has 39 bases and is translated from base 1.

Material: CD4+ T cells from blood (PBMCs), obtained 12 months after the transplant. The chain was built from TRBV28 and TRBJ1-2, and possibly TRBD1, on 5 matching bases. The receptor comes from a human patient who received a combined kidney and bone marrow transplant. After a transplant, the donor of the graft may account for some T cells. The CDR3 protein: CASTAQGSYGYTF. The DNA reads TGTGCCAGCACCGCCCAGGGTAGCTATGGCTACACCTTC.